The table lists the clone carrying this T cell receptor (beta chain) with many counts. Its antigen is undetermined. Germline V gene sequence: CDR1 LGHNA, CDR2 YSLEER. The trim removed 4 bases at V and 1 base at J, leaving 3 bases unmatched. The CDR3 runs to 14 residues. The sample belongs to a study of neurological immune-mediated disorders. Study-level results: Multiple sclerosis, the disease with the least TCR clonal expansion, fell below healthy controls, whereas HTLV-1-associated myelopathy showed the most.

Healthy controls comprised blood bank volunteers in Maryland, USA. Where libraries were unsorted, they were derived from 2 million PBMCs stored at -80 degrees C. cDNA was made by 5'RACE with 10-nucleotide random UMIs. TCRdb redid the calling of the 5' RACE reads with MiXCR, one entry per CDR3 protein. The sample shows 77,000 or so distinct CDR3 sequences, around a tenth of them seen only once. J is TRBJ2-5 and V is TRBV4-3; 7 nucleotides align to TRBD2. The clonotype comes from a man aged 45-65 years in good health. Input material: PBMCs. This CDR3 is CASSRGGSQETQYF. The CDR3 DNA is TGCGCCAGCAGCCGGGGAGGGAGCCAAGAGACCCAGTACTTC.